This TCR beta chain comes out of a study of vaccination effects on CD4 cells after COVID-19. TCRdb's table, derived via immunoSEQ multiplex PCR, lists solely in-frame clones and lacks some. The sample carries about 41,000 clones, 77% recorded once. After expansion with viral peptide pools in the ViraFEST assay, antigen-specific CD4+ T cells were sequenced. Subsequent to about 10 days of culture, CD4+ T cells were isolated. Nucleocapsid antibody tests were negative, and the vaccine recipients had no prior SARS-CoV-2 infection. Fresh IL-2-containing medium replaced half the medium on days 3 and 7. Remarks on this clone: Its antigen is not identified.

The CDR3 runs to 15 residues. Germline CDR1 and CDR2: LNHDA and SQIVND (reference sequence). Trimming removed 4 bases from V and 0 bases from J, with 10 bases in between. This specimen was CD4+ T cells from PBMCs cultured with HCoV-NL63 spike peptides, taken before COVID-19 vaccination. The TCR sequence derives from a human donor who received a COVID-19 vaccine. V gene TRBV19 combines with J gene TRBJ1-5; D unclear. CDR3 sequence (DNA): TGTGCCAGTAGTAGCCGCAGTCATAGCAATCAGCCCCAGCATTTT. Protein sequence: CASSSRSHSNQPQHF. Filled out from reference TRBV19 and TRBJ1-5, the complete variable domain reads DGGITQSPKYLFRKEGQNVTLSCEQNLNHDAMYWYRQDPGQGLRLIYYSQIVNDFQKGDIAEGYSVSREKKESFPLTVTSAQKNPTAFYLCASSSRSHSNQPQHFGDGTRLSIL.